These 27 T cell receptor beta chains were sequenced from one sample in a study of CD8 T cells in ankylosing spondylitis. TCRdb itself ran the 5' RACE reads through MiXCR, one entry per CDR3 protein. The table lists 160,000 or so distinct CDR3 sequences, just over 9.5% of them singletons, with around 15% in the top ten. The specimen sequenced was blood, either unsorted or a sorted T cell fraction (not recorded which). These receptors were collected from a female donor with ankylosing spondylitis or in good health (not recorded which).

This clonotype was found many times. The V and J genes are TRBV29-1 and TRBJ2-2, with TRBD2 identical over 12 bases. V lost 7 bases to trimming and J lost 5 bases; unmatched junction nucleotides: 17. CDR3 length: 18 amino acids. Germline CDR1 is SQVTM and CDR2 is ANQGSEA. Here the CDR3 reads CSALPLAGGPIGTGELFF. CDR3 bases: TGCAGCGCCTTACCTCTAGCGGGAGGGCCCATTGGGACCGGGGAGCTGTTTTTT.

The chain combines TRBV27 with TRBJ2-7; 9 bases line up with TRBD2. Germline loops: CDR1 MNHEY, CDR2 SMNVEV (reference sequence). This CDR3 is 17 amino acids long. V trimming: 7 bases; J trimming: 0 bases; junction bases outside the gene matches: 13. CDR3 sequence: CASKPGLAGPGSYEQYF. CDR3 nucleotide sequence: TGTGCCAGCAAACCCGGTCTAGCGGGGCCCGGCTCCTACGAGCAGTACTTC.

V usage is TRBV27 and J usage is TRBJ2-2; D gene ambiguous. The CDR3 is made up of 15 amino acids. Germline CDR1 reads MNHEY; CDR2 reads SMNVEV (reference sequence). With 2 bases removed from V and 2 bases from J, the gap between germline ends came to 9 bases. In DNA, the CDR3 is TGTGCCAGCAGTTTAGACGCGAGTAACACCGGGGAGCTGTTTTTT. This translates into CASSLDASNTGELFF.

This clonotype has ten or more counts. J is TRBJ2-1 and V is TRBV3-1, with 11 positions matching TRBD2. This CDR3 is built from 21 residues. V was pared by 0 bases and J by 0 bases, with 13 bases of the junction left unmatched. Germline V lookup: CDR1 LGHDT, CDR2 YNNKEL (reference sequence). CDR3 loop: CASSQEGVETSGIFSYNEQFF. In DNA, the CDR3 is TGTGCCAGCAGCCAAGAGGGGGTGGAGACTAGCGGGATTTTCTCCTACAATGAGCAGTTCTTC.

The chain combines TRBV30 with TRBJ1-1; possible D gene TRBD1, 5 bases. The length of the CDR3 is 11 residues. Deletions cut 3 bases from V and 4 bases from J, with 6 bases between. Per the germline V gene, CDR1 is GTSNPN and CDR2 is SVGIG (reference sequence). The CDR3 protein is CAWRRGTEAFF. Here the CDR3 DNA reads TGTGCCTGGAGGAGGGGCACTGAAGCTTTCTTT.

The gene calls are TRBV20-1 and TRBJ2-7; D uncertain. This CDR3 is 13 amino acids long. Trimming left V 3 bases short and J 2 bases short, with 11 bases between. Germline V gene lookup returns CDR1 DFQATT and CDR2 SNEGSKA (reference sequence). The CDR3 reads CSASSPSTYEQYF. As DNA, the CDR3 is TGCAGTGCTAGTAGCCCCAGTACCTACGAGCAGTACTTC.

This clonotype was seen a handful of times. The chain has TRBV9 and TRBJ2-1; 7 bases align to TRBD1. V lost 3 bases, J lost 6 bases, and 6 bases stayed unmatched. The V gene's germline CDR1 is SGDLS and CDR2 YYNGEE. This CDR3 contains 14 residues. The CDR3 protein is CASSAEGASNEQFF. As DNA, the CDR3 is TGTGCCAGCAGCGCCGAGGGGGCGTCCAATGAGCAGTTCTTC.

The sample holds many counts of this clonotype. CDR3 protein: CASSVADEQYF. The DNA of the CDR3 is TGTGCCAGCAGCGTAGCAGACGAGCAGTACTTC. The V and J genes are TRBV9 and TRBJ2-7; D not certain. The CDR3 has 11 amino acids. The V end was cut by 0 bases, the J end by 5 bases, with 3 bases between. Germline V gene sequence: CDR1 SGDLS, CDR2 YYNGEE.

The sample holds a few counts of this clonotype. The chain couples TRBV20-1 to TRBJ1-1, with D hard to call. Germline V gene lookup returns CDR1 DFQATT and CDR2 SNEGSKA (reference sequence). V lost 6 bases, J lost 8 bases, and 13 bases lay in between. The CDR3 is 11 residues long. In DNA, the CDR3 is TGCAGTGCCCCCAGACATGCCGAAGCTTTCTTT. This encodes CSAPRHAEAFF.

This clonotype was counted between two and nine times. The chain employs TRBV30 and TRBJ2-5, with TRBD2 matching over 14 bases. The germline V gene has CDR1 GTSNPN and CDR2 SVGIG (reference sequence). The CDR3 runs to 16 residues. The ends lost 4 bases at V and 0 bases at J; junction bases unmatched: 4. CDR3 DNA sequence: TGTGCCTGGAAGACTAGCGGGAGGGCCGACCAAGAGACCCAGTACTTC. It encodes CAWKTSGRADQETQYF.

The chain joins TRBV2 to TRBJ1-1; no clear D. The germline gives CDR1 SNHLY, CDR2 FYNNEI. The CDR3 contains 12 residues. V lost 6 bases, J lost 3 bases, and 8 bases lay in between. The CDR3 coding sequence is TGTGCCAGCAGGAGGGCGTACACTGAAGCTTTCTTT. It is translated as CASRRAYTEAFF.

This clonotype was counted only a few times. This chain uses TRBV29-1 with TRBJ2-7; D is possibly TRBD2 (6 bases). The CDR3 spans 13 residues. Deletions cut 5 bases from V and 2 bases from J, with 13 bases between. Germline CDR1 reads SQVTM; CDR2 reads ANQGSEA. The CDR3 coding sequence is TGCAGCGTTTCGCGGGGTCTAGCCTACGAGCAGTACTTC. Translation: CSVSRGLAYEQYF.

The gene calls are TRBV20-1 and TRBJ2-2; D is ambiguous. Germline CDR1 reads DFQATT; CDR2 reads SNEGSKA (reference sequence). CDR3 length: 13 amino acids. V lost 6 bases, J lost 3 bases, and 11 bases lay in between. This chain's CDR3 is CSATRTDTGELFF. The CDR3 region has the DNA TGCAGTGCCACTCGGACGGACACCGGGGAGCTGTTTTTT.

This chain joins TRBV6-2 or TRBV6-3 and TRBJ2-7, with TRBD2 matching over 9 bases. Unmatched junction bases numbered 5, after V lost 2 bases and J lost 6 bases. The germline V gene has CDR1 MNHEY and CDR2 SVGEGT. There are 14 residues in the CDR3. DNA for the CDR3: TGTGCCAGCAGTTACGGGACTAGCAGGGCCGAGCAGTACTTC. It specifies CASSYGTSRAEQYF.

This clonotype was seen ten or more times. The chain recombines TRBV7-9 with TRBJ2-1, with D perhaps TRBD2 (6 bases). Germline assignment: CDR1 SEHNR and CDR2 FQNEAQ (reference sequence). V was cut by 3 bases and J by 8 bases, with 14 bases left in between. The CDR3 covers 14 residues. In nucleotides, the CDR3 is TGTGCCAGCAGCTTTTATGGCGGGAAGGATGAGCAGTTCTTC. Its protein is CASSFYGGKDEQFF.

This clonotype was observed many times. The V and J genes are TRBV15 and TRBJ2-5, with 9 bases matching TRBD2. Trimming at V came to 1 base and at J to 3 bases, leaving 3 bases not matched to a gene. The length of the CDR3 is 15 residues. Germline-derived CDR1 and CDR2 are LNHNV and YYDKDF (reference sequence). For the CDR3, the DNA is TGTGCCACCAGCAGAGTCAAGCGGGAGGAAGAGACCCAGTACTTC. Encoded protein: CATSRVKREEETQYF.

The chain links TRBV7-9 to TRBJ1-1; 7 nucleotides agree with TRBD1. Trimming at V came to 5 bases and at J to 4 bases, leaving 13 bases not matched to a gene. Germline V CDR1 and CDR2: SEHNR, FQNEAQ (reference sequence). The CDR3 runs 16 residues. This chain's CDR3 is CASSPLPTGRGTEAFF. CDR3 coding DNA: TGTGCCAGCAGCCCCTTACCGACAGGGAGGGGCACTGAAGCTTTCTTT.

V usage is TRBV7-8 and J usage is TRBJ2-1, with D hard to call. Trimming shortened V by 8 bases and J by 4 bases, and 15 bases separated the two germline ends. CDR1 is SGHVS, CDR2 FQNEAQ, per germline. There are 14 residues in the CDR3. DNA of the CDR3: TGTGCCAGCGCCCCGTATCTACCTTACAATGAGCAGTTCTTC. Translation: CASAPYLPYNEQFF.

This clonotype has at least ten counts. CDR3 residues: CASSLDVSYEQYF. The CDR3 region has the DNA TGTGCCAGCAGCTTGGATGTCTCCTACGAGCAGTACTTC. J is TRBJ2-7 and V is TRBV5-5; D gene uncertain. The CDR3 is 13 residues long. Germline values: CDR1 SGHKS, CDR2 YYEKEE (reference sequence). V was clipped by 0 bases and J by 0 bases, with 4 bases between them.

In this sample, this clonotype is medium-sized. The chain is built from TRBV13 and TRBJ2-7; the D gene is possibly TRBD1 (6 bases). The CDR3 spans 12 residues. CDR1 and CDR2 from the germline V gene are PRHDT and FYEKMQ (reference sequence). The ends were cut back, 5 bases at V and 6 bases at J, with 11 bases in the middle. The chain's CDR3 is CASSLRGAEQYF. The CDR3 bases are TGTGCCAGCAGCCTCAGGGGAGCCGAGCAGTACTTC.

The gene calls are TRBV4-3 and TRBJ2-7, with D perhaps matching TRBD1 or TRBD2 (5 bases each). There are 15 residues in the CDR3. The germline V gene has CDR1 LGHNA and CDR2 YSLEER. Trimming removed 4 bases at V and 2 bases at J, with 15 bases between. The CDR3 DNA reads as TGCGCCAGCAGCCCCGGGGCAGGGTGGGCCTACGAGCAGTACTTC. Protein product: CASSPGAGWAYEQYF.

This clonotype was counted ten times or more. CDR3 loop: CASSQDRGYNEQFF. The CDR3 nucleotides are TGCGCCAGCAGCCAGGACAGGGGATACAATGAGCAGTTCTTC. V usage is TRBV4-3 and J usage is TRBJ2-1; 9 positions match TRBD1. In germline, CDR1 is LGHNA, CDR2 YSLEER. This CDR3 has 14 residues. Unmatched junction bases numbered 1, after V lost 3 bases and J lost 4 bases.

This sequence joins TRBV5-6 and TRBJ2-7, with D perhaps being TRBD1 or TRBD2 (5 bases each). V lost 5 bases and J lost 3, with 15 bases in between. CDR1 is SGHDT and CDR2 is YYEEEE in the germline V gene. CDR3 length: 14 residues. CDR3 bases: TGTGCCAGCAGTTCAGGGACGCCCTTCTACGAGCAGTACTTC. It encodes CASSSGTPFYEQYF.

The chain links TRBV27 to TRBJ1-2, with unresolved D. Germline V gives CDR1 MNHEY, CDR2 SMNVEV (reference sequence). CDR3 size: 12 residues. V was cut by 4 bases and J by 6 bases, with 9 bases left in between. The CDR3 region is CASSSRGDGYTF. The CDR3 DNA is TGTGCCAGCAGTTCGAGAGGAGATGGCTACACCTTC.

Only a few counts were recorded for this clonotype. The V call is TRBV2, the J call TRBJ2-3; no clear D gene. Between the trimmed V and J ends, which lost 7 bases and 1 base, there was a span of 6 bases. In germline, CDR1 is SNHLY, CDR2 FYNNEI. CDR3 length: 12 residues. CDR3 coding DNA: TGTGCCAGCATACACCGCACAGATACGCAGTATTTT. Amino acid sequence: CASIHRTDTQYF.

This clonotype was observed many times. V usage is TRBV20-1 and J usage is TRBJ2-7; no definite D call. Germline values: CDR1 DFQATT, CDR2 SNEGSKA (reference sequence). V shed 0 bases and J shed 0 bases, with 12 bases lying between them. The CDR3 length is 15 residues. The CDR3 region has the DNA TGCAGTGCTAGAGATGGGCATTCTAGCTCCTACGAGCAGTACTTC. Translating gives CSARDGHSSSYEQYF.

The V and J genes are TRBV6-2 or TRBV6-3 and TRBJ2-7, with D possibly being TRBD1 or TRBD2 (5 bases each). Germline assignment: CDR1 MNHEY and CDR2 SVGEGT. V was shortened by 3 bases and J by 3 bases, with 12 bases between the two germline ends. The CDR3 runs to 14 residues. CDR3 loop: CASSYEGPGYEQYF. The CDR3 coding sequence is TGTGCCAGCAGTTATGAGGGACCAGGCTACGAGCAGTACTTC.